The T cell receptor beta chain under discussion was sequenced for a study of cytomegalovirus exposure and HLA in healthy donors. Whole-study results and caveats: Immune exposure data for these donors was limited to CMV serostatus. Associated with cytomegalovirus, according to the listing, were 150 to 200 TCR beta chains.

The study ran its PCR with 60 Vbeta and 13 Jbeta primers. Only in-frame clones appear in the TCRdb table, and some are missing; sequencing was by immunoSEQ multiplex PCR. The sample lists some 100,000 clones; more than 65% were seen once. On this clone itself: As yet, its antigen is unknown.

The TCR originated in a woman aged 18 to 35 in good health and CMV-seropositive. Input material: PBMCs.

The CDR3 spells CASTLTGLGGYTF. The CDR3 coding sequence is TGTGCCAGCACCCTAACAGGGCTAGGAGGCTACACCTTC. The chain joins TRBV28 to TRBJ1-2; D possibly corresponds to TRBD1 (6 bases). Germline lookup yields CDR1 MDHEN and CDR2 SYDVKM. Trimming took 7 bases from V and 8 from J, leaving 17 bases between them. The CDR3 runs to 13 residues.